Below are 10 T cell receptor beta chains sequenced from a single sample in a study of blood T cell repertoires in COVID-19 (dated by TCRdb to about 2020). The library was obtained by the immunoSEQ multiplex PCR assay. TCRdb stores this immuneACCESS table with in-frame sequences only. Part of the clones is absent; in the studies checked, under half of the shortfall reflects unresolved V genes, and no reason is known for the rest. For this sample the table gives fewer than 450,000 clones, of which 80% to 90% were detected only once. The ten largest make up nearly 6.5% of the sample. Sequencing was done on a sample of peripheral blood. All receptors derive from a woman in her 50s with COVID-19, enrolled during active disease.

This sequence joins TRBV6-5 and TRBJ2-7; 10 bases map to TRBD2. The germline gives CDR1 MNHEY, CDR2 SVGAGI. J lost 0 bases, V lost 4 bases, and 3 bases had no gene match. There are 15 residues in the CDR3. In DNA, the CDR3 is TGTGCCAGCAGTTCCACTAGCGGGGCCTCCTACGAGCAGTACTTC. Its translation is CASSSTSGASYEQYF.

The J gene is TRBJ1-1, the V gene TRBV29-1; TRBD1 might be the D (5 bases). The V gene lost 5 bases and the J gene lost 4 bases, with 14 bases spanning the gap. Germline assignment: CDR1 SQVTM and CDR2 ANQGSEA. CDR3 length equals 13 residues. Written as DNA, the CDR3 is TGCAGCGTTAGTTGGGGGGGATCCACTGAAGCTTTCTTT. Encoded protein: CSVSWGGSTEAFF.

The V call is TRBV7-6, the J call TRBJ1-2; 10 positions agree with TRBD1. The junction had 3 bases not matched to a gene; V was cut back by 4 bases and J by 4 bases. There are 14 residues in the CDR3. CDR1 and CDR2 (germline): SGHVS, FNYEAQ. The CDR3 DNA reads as TGTGCCAGCAGCTCCGGGGACAGGGGCTATGGCTACACCTTC. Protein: CASSSGDRGYGYTF.

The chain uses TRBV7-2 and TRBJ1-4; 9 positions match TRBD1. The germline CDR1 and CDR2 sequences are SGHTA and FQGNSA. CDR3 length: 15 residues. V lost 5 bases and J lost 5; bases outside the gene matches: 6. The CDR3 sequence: CASSITGTGNEKLFF. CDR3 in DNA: TGTGCCAGCAGCATCACCGGGACAGGGAATGAAAAACTGTTTTTT.

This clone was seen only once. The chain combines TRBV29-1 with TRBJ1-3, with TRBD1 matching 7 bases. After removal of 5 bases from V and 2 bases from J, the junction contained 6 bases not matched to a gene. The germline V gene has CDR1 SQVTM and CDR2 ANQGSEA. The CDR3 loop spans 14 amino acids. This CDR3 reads CSVWTGLAGNTIYF. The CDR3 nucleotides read TGCAGCGTTTGGACAGGCTTGGCTGGAAACACCATATATTTT.

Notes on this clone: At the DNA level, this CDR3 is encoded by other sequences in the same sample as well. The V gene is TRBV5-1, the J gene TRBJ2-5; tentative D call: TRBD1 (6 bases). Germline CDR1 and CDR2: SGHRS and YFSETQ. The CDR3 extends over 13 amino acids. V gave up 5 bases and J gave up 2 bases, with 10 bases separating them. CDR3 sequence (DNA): TGCGCCAGCAGAACGGGGACACAAGAGACCCAGTACTTC. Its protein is CASRTGTQETQYF.

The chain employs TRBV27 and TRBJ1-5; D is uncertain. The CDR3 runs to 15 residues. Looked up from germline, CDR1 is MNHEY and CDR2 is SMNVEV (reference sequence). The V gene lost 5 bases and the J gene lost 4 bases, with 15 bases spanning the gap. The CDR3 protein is CASSSGRIPNQPQHF. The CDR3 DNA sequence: TGTGCCAGCAGTAGCGGTAGGATCCCTAATCAGCCCCAGCATTTT.

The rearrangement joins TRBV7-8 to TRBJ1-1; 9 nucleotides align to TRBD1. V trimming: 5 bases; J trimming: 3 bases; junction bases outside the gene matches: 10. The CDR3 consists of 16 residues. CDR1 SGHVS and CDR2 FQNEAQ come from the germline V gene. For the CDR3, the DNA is TGTGCCAGCAGCCCACGGACAGGGGTAGGCGACACTGAAGCTTTCTTT. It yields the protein CASSPRTGVGDTEAFF.

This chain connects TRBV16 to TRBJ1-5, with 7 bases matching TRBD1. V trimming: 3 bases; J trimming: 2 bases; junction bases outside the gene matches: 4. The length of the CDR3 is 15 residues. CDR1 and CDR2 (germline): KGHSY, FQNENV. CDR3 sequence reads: CASSHPGQGNQPQHF. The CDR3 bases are TGTGCCAGCAGCCATCCCGGACAGGGCAATCAGCCCCAGCATTTT.

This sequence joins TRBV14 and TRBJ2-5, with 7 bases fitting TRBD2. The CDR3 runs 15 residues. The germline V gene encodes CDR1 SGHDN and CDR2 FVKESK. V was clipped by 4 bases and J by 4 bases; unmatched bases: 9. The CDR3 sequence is CASSRRTGTIETQYF. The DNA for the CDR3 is TGTGCCAGCAGCCGACGTACCGGGACTATAGAGACCCAGTACTTC. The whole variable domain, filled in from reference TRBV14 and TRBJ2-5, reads EAGVTQFPSHSVIEKGQTVTLRCDPISGHDNLYWYRRVMGKEIKFLLHFVKESKQDESGMPNNRFLAERTGGTYSTLKVQPAELEDSGVYFCASSRRTGTIETQYFGPGTRLLVL.